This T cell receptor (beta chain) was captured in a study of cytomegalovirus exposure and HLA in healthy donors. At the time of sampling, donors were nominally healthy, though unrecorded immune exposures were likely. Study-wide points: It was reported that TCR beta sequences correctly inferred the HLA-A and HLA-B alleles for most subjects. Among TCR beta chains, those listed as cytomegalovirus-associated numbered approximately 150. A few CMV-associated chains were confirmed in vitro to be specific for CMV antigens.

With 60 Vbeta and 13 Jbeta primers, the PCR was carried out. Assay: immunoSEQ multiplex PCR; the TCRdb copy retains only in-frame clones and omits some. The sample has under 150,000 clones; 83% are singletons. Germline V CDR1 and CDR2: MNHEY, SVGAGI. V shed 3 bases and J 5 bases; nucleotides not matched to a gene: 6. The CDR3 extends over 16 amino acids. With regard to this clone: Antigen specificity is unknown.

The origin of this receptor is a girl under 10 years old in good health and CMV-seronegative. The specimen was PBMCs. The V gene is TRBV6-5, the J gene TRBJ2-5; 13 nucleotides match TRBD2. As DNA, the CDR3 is TGTGCCAGCAGTTATTTCCAGACTAGCGGGAGGGAGACCCAGTACTTC. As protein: CASSYFQTSGRETQYF.